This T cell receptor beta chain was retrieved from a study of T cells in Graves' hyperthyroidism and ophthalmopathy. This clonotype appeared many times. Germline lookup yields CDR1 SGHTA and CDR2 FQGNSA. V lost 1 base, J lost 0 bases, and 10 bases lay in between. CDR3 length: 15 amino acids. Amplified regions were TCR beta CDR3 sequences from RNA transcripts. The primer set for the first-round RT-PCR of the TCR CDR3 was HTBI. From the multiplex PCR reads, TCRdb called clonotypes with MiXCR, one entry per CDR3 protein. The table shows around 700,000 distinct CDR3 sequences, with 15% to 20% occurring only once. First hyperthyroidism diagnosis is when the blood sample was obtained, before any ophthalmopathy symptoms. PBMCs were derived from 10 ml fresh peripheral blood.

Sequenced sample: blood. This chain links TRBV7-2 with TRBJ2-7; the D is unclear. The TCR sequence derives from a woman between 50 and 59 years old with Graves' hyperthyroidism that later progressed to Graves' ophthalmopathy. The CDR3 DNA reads TGTGCCAGCAGCTTAGTTTCTCGGAACTCCTACGAGCAGTACTTC. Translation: CASSLVSRNSYEQYF.